This T cell receptor beta chain originates from a study of blood T cell repertoires in COVID-19. Study as a whole: Researchers got acute and convalescent COVID-19 samples from the United States, Italy and Spain. Sample material is recorded as cDNA or gDNA derived from T cells, B-cell-depleted T cells, or PBMCs.

Per the authors' pipeline: Amplified reference gene primers provided the basis for estimating nucleated cell counts. Here immunoSEQ multiplex PCR was the method, and the copy in TCRdb shows in-frame clones only, minus some. From that table come the V and J calls and clone size; the DNA was used to work out D and trimming. The sample records some 96,000 clones, approximately 86% being singletons. The TCR originated in a man aged 50-59 years with acute or convalescent COVID-19. Source material: peripheral blood.

The CDR3 reads CASSPQLAGPTGEQYF. The DNA for the CDR3 is TGTGCCAGCAGTCCACAGCTAGCGGGTCCGACGGGAGAGCAGTACTTC. This chain uses TRBV2 with TRBJ2-7; 8 bases are shared with TRBD2. J was trimmed by 7 bases and V by 5 bases; bases with no gene match: 16. Germline V CDR1 and CDR2: SNHLY, FYNNEI. The CDR3 totals 16 residues.